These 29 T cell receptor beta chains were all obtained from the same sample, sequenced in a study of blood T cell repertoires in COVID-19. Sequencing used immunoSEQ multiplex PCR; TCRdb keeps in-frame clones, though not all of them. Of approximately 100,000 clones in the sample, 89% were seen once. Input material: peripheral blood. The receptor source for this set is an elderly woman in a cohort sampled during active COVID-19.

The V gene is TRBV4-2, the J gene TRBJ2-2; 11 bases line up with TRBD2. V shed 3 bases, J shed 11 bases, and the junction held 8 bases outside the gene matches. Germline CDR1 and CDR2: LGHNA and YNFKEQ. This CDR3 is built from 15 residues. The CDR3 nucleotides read TGTGCCAGCAGCCACACTAGCGGGAGTCCGGTAGAGCTGTTTTTT. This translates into CASSHTSGSPVELFF.

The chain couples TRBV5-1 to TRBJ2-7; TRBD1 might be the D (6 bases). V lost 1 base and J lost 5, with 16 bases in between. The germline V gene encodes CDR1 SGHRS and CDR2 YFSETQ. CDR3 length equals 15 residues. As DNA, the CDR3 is TGCGCCAGCAGCTTGTTAACAGGGTTGCAGGACGAGCAGTACTTC. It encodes CASSLLTGLQDEQYF. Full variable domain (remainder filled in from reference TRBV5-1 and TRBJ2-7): KAGVTQTPRYLIKTRGQQVTLSCSPISGHRSVSWYQQTPGQGLQFLFEYFSETQRNKGNFPGRFSGRQFSNSRSEMNVSTLELGDSALYLCASSLLTGLQDEQYFGPGTRLTVT.

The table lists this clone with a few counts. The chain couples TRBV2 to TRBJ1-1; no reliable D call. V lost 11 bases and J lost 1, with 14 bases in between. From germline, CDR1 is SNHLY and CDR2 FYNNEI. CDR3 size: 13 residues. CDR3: CAESGVGNTEAFF. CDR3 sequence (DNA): TGTGCCGAATCCGGGGTCGGGAACACTGAAGCTTTCTTT.

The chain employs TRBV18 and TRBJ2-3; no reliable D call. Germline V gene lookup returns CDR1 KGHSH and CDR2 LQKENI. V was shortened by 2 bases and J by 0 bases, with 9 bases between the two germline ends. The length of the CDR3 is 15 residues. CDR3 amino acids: CASSPGASSTDTQYF. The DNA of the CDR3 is TGTGCCAGCTCACCAGGAGCGTCTAGCACAGATACGCAGTATTTT.

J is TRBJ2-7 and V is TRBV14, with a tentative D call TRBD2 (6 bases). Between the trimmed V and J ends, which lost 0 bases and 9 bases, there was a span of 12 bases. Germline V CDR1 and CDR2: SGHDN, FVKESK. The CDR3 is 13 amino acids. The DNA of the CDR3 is TGTGCCAGCAGCCAAGAAGGTCGGGGGTCGCAGTACTTC. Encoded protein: CASSQEGRGSQYF. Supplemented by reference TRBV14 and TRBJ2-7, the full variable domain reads EAGVTQFPSHSVIEKGQTVTLRCDPISGHDNLYWYRRVMGKEIKFLLHFVKESKQDESGMPNNRFLAERTGGTYSTLKVQPAELEDSGVYFCASSQEGRGSQYFGPGTRLTVT.

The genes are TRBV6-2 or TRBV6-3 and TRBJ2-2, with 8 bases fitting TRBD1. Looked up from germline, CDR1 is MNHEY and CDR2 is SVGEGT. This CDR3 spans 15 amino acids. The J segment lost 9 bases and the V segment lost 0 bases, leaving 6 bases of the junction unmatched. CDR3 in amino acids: CASSYSGTGERELFF. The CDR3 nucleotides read TGTGCCAGCAGTTACTCGGGGACAGGAGAGAGGGAGCTGTTTTTT.

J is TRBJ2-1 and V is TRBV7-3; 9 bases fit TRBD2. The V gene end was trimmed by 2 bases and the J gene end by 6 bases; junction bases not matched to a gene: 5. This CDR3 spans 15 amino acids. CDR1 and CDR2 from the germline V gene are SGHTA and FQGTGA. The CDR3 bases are TGTGCCAGCAGCTTAGCGGGGGGGATGGTCAATGAGCAGTTCTTC. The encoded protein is CASSLAGGMVNEQFF. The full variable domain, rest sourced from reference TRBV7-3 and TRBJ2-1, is GAGVSQTPSNKVTEKGKYVELRCDPISGHTALYWYRQSLGQGPEFLIYFQGTGAADDSGLPNDRFFAVRPEGSVSTLKIQRTERGDSAVYLCASSLAGGMVNEQFFGPGTRLTVL.

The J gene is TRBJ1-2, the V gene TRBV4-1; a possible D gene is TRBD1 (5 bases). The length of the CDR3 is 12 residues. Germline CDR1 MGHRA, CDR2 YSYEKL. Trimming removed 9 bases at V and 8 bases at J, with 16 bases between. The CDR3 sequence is CASAGELRGYTF. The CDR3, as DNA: TGCGCCAGTGCGGGGGAATTGCGGGGCTACACCTTC.

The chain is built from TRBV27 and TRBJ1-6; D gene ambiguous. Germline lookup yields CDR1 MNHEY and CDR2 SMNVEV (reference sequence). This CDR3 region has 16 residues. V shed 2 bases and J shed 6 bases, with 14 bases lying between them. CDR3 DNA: TGTGCCAGCAGTTTACCCGGGGTTCCCGTTAATTCACCCCTCCACTTT. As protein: CASSLPGVPVNSPLHF.

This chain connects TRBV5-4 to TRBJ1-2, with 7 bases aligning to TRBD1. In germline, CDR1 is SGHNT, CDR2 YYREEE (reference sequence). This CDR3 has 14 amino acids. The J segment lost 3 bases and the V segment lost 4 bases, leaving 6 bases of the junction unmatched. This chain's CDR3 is CASSMGQKDYGYTF. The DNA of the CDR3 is TGTGCCAGCAGCATGGGACAGAAGGACTATGGCTACACCTTC.

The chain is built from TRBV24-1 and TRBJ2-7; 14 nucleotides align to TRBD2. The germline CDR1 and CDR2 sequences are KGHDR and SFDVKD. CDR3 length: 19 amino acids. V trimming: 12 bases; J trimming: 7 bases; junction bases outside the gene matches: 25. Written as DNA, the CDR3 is TGTGCCGTCGCTACAGGGGTGGCAGGACTAGCGGGAGGTTATGGAGAGCAGTACTTC. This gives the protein CAVATGVAGLAGGYGEQYF.

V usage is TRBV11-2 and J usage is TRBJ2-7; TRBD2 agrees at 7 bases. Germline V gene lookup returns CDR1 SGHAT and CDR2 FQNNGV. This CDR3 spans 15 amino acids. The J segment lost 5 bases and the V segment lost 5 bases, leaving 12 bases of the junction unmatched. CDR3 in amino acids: CASSPISGKGDEQYF. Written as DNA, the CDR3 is TGTGCCAGCAGCCCCATAAGCGGGAAGGGCGACGAGCAGTACTTC.

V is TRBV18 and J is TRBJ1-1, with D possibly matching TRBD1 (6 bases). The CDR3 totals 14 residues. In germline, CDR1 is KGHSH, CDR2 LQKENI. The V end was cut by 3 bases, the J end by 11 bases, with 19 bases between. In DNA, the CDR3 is TGTGCCAGCTCACCCCAAGACGGGGGGCGCCTCGCTTTCTTT. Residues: CASSPQDGGRLAFF.

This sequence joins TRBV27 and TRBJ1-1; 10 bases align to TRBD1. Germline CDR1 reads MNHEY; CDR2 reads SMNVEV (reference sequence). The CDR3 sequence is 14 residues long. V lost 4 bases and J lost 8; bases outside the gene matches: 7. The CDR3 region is CASSSLTGGPEAFF. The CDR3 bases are TGTGCCAGCAGTTCCCTGACAGGGGGCCCGGAAGCTTTCTTT.

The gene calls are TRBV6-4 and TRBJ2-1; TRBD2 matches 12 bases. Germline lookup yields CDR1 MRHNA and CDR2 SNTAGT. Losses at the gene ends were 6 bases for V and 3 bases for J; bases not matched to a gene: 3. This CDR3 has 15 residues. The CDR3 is CASSRGLAGYNEQFF. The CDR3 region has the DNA TGTGCCAGCAGCCGGGGACTAGCGGGCTACAATGAGCAGTTCTTC.

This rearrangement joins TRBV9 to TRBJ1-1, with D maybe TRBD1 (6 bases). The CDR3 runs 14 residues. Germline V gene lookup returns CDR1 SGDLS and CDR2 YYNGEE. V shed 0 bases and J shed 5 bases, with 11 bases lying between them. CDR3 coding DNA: TGTGCCAGCAGCGTAGTGACAGGTAGTACTGAAGCTTTCTTT. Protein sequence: CASSVVTGSTEAFF.

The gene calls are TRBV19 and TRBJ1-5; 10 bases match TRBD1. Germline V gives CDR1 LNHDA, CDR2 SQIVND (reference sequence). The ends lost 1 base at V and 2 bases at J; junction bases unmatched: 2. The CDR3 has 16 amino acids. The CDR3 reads CASSIAGTGGNQPQHF. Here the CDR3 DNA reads TGTGCCAGTAGTATAGCCGGGACAGGGGGCAATCAGCCCCAGCATTTT.

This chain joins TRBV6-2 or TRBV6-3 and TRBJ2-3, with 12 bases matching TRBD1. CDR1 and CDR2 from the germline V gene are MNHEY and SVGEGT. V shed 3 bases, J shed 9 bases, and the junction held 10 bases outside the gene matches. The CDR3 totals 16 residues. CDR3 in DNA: TGTGCCAGCAGTTATCAACGGGACAGGGGGCATGAAACGCAGTATTTT. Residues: CASSYQRDRGHETQYF.

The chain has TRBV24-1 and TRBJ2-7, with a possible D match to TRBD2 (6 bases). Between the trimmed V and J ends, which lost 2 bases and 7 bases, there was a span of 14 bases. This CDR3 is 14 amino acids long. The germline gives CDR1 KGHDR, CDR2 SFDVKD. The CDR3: CATSDSGTLREQYF. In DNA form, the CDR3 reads TGTGCCACCAGTGATTCCGGGACTTTGCGGGAGCAGTACTTC.

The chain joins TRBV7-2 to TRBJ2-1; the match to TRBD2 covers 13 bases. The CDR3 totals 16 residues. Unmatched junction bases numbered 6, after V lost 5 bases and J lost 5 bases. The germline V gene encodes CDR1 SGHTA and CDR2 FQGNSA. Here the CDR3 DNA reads TGTGCCAGCAGCAAATCACTAGCGGGAGGGAACAATGAGCAGTTCTTC. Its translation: CASSKSLAGGNNEQFF.

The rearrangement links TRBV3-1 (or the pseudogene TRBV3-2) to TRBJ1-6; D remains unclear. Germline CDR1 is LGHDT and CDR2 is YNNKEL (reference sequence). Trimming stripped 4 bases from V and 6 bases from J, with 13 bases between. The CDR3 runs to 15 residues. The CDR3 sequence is CASSRIREANSPLHF. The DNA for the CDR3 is TGTGCCAGCAGCCGAATTCGGGAGGCTAATTCACCCCTCCACTTT.

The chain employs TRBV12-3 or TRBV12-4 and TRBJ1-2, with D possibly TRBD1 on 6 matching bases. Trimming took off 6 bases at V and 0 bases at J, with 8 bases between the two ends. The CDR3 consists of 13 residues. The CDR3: CASRDSPNYGYTF. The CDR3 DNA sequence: TGTGCCAGCAGGGACAGTCCTAACTATGGCTACACCTTC.

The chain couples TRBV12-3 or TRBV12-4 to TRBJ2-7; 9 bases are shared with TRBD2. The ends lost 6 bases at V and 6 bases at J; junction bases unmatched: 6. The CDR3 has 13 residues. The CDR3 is CASRAGTSPEQYF. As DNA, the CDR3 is TGTGCCAGCAGAGCCGGGACTAGCCCCGAGCAGTACTTC.

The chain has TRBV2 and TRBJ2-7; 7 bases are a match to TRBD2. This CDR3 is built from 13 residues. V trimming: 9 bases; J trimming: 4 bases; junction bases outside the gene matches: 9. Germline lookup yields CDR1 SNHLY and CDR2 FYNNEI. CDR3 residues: CARSSRGEYEQYF. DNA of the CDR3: TGTGCCAGATCTTCCCGGGGGGAATACGAGCAGTACTTC. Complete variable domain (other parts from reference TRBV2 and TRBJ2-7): EPEVTQTPSHQVTQMGQEVILRCVPISNHLYFYWYRQILGQKVEFLVSFYNNEISEKSEIFDDQFSVERPDGSNFTLKIRSTKLEDSAMYFCARSSRGEYEQYFGPGTRLTVT.

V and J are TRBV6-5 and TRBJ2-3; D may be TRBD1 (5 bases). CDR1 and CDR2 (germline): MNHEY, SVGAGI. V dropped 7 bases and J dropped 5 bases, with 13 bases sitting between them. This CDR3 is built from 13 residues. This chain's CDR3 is CASTLQERDTQYF. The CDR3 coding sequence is TGTGCCAGCACTTTACAGGAGAGAGATACGCAGTATTTT.

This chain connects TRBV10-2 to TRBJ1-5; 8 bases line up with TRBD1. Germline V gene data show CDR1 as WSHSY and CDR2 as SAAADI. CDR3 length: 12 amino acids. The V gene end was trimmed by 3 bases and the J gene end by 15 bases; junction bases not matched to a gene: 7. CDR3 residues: CASSEQGVFGHF. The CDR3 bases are TGCGCCAGCAGTGAACAGGGGGTTTTCGGGCATTTT.

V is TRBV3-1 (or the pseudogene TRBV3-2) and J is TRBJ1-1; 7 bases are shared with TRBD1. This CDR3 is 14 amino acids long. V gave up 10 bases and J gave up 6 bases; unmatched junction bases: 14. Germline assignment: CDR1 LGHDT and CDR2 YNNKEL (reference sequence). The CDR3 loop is CATSSKARGAEAFF. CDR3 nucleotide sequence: TGTGCCACCTCCTCAAAGGCCAGGGGGGCTGAAGCTTTCTTT.

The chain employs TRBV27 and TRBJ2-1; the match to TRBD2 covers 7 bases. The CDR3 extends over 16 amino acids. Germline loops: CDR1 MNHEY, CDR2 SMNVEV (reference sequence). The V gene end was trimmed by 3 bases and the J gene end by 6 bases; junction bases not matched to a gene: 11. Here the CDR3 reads CASSFVLGGGVNEQFF. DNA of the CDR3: TGTGCCAGCAGTTTCGTGCTCGGCGGGGGAGTCAATGAGCAGTTCTTC.

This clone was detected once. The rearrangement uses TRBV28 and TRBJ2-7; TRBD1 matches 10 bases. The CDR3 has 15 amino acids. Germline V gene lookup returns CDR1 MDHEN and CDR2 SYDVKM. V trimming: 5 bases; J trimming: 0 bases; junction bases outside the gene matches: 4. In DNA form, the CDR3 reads TGTGCCAGCAGTCGACAGGGGGCGACCTCCTACGAGCAGTACTTC. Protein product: CASSRQGATSYEQYF.